The rows below give T cell receptor beta chains drawn from one sample of a study of T-cell memory formation after mild COVID-19. TCRdb redid the calling of the 5' RACE reads with MiXCR, one entry per CDR3 protein. The data hold over 45,000 distinct CDR3 sequences, with roughly a quarter observed a single time. Material for sequencing was PBMCs or a T cell subset sorted from them (not recorded which). These receptors were taken from a man younger than 35 who had mild COVID-19 (a few samples of this study predate the infection). Cell type and time point are not known. Both conserved end residues are part of each CDR3. Fields, in order: CDR3 length, J gene, clone size, D gene, V gene, CDR3 protein, CDR3 DNA. D genes are given only for firm matches. Some rows have no size entry. The others give once, few or many, or a class for an expanded clone.

>14|TRBJ2-7|.|.|TRBV7-3
CASSLTSGPYEQYF
TGTGCCAGCAGCTTAACTAGCGGCCCCTACGAGCAGTACTTC
>15|TRBJ2-1|.|.|TRBV4-2
CASAGGLVIHNEQFF
TGTGCCAGCGCTGGCGGGCTAGTCATCCACAATGAGCAGTTCTTC
>18|TRBJ2-1|many|TRBD1|TRBV11-2
CASSLEPGTGFGVNEQFF
TGTGCCAGCAGCTTAGAGCCGGGGACAGGGTTCGGCGTGAATGAGCAGTTCTTC
>12|TRBJ1-1|.|.|TRBV5-6
CASSFSGTEAFF
TGTGCCAGCAGCTTCTCTGGCACTGAAGCTTTCTTT
>16|TRBJ2-3|few|TRBD2|TRBV5-6
CASSFVQGLGTDTQYF
TGTGCCAGCAGCTTTGTTCAAGGACTAGGCACAGATACGCAGTATTTT
>17|TRBJ2-7|few|TRBD2|TRBV6-2/TRBV6-3
CASSYSPSGETTYEQYF
TGTGCCAGCAGTTACTCACCTAGCGGGGAAACAACCTACGAGCAGTACTTC
>13|TRBJ2-1|few|.|TRBV10-3
CAISVNRVDEQFF
TGTGCCATCAGTGTTAATAGGGTAGATGAGCAGTTCTTC
>11|TRBJ2-1|few|.|TRBV5-6
CASSLVREQFF
TGTGCCAGCAGCTTGGTCCGGGAGCAGTTCTTC
>14|TRBJ2-2|once|.|TRBV12-3/TRBV12-4
CASSTGGFTGELFF
TGTGCCAGCAGTACTGGGGGGTTCACCGGGGAGCTGTTTTTT
>14|TRBJ1-1|.|.|TRBV20-1
CSARMGHRDTEAFF
TGCAGTGCGCGAATGGGGCACAGGGACACTGAAGCTTTCTTT
>14|TRBJ2-5|.|.|TRBV7-8
CASSFARVEETQYF
TGTGCCAGCAGCTTCGCTAGAGTGGAGGAGACCCAGTACTTC
>10|TRBJ2-5|.|TRBD1|TRBV7-3
CASSSLTGDF
TGTGCCAGCAGCTCTCTGACAGGGGACTTC
>13|TRBJ2-7|.|.|TRBV7-9
CASSFDGGYEQYF
TGTGCCAGCAGCTTCGACGGAGGCTACGAGCAGTACTTC
>13|TRBJ2-5|.|TRBD2|TRBV7-9
CASRVAGEETQYF
TGTGCCAGCAGGGTAGCGGGGGAAGAGACCCAGTACTTC
>15|TRBJ2-3|.|.|TRBV4-1
CASSQVGLGADTQYF
TGCGCCAGCAGCCAAGTTGGCCTCGGGGCAGATACGCAGTATTTT
>14|TRBJ2-1|many|.|TRBV4-3
CASSQGTGSDEQFF
TGCGCCAGCAGCCAGGGAACAGGGTCCGATGAGCAGTTCTTC
>19|TRBJ2-6|few|TRBD1|TRBV7-6
CASSSPRGQGVPGANVLTF
TGTGCCAGCAGCTCTCCCCGGGGACAGGGGGTTCCAGGGGCCAACGTCCTGACTTTC
>14|TRBJ2-7|once|.|TRBV29-1
CSVEGLRDSNEQYF
TGCAGCGTTGAAGGACTCCGGGACTCGAACGAGCAGTACTTC
>15|TRBJ1-3|.|TRBD1|TRBV5-4
CASSRQGVSGNTIYF
TGTGCCAGCAGCCGACAGGGGGTTTCTGGAAACACCATATATTTT
>14|TRBJ1-2|.|TRBD1|TRBV7-9
CASRKPGQGNGYTF
TGTGCCAGCAGGAAACCGGGACAGGGGAATGGCTACACCTTC
>15|TRBJ1-2|few|.|TRBV3-1
CASSQDLDRIYGYTF
TGTGCCAGCAGCCAAGATCTTGACAGAATCTATGGCTACACCTTC
>15|TRBJ2-1|few|.|TRBV7-3
CASSLLRRGSAEQFF
TGTGCCAGCAGCTTATTAAGAAGGGGATCGGCTGAGCAGTTCTTC
>11|TRBJ2-1|.|.|TRBV6-2/TRBV6-3
CASSYSDEQFF
TGTGCCAGCAGTTACTCCGATGAGCAGTTCTTC
>15|TRBJ2-7|.|.|TRBV6-6
CASTTLWEGGTEQYF
TGTGCCAGCACTACCCTTTGGGAAGGAGGGACCGAGCAGTACTTC
>15|TRBJ2-7|few|TRBD2|TRBV5-1
CASSLVSGGSYEQYF
TGCGCCAGCAGCTTGGTGAGCGGGGGATCCTACGAGCAGTACTTC
>13|TRBJ2-7|few|.|TRBV7-2
CASSPAGPSEQYF
TGTGCCAGCAGCCCGGCGGGGCCCAGCGAGCAGTACTTC
>15|TRBJ2-2|few|.|TRBV4-3
CASSQGLRHTGELFF
TGCGCCAGCAGCCAAGGATTGAGGCATACCGGGGAGCTGTTTTTT
>13|TRBJ1-1|.|.|TRBV7-9
CASSHPTRGQTFF
TGTGCCAGCAGCCACCCGACACGGGGGCAGACTTTCTTT
>16|TRBJ2-1|.|TRBD2|TRBV10-3
CAISEPRGLAGAKQFF
TGTGCCATCAGTGAGCCCCGCGGACTAGCGGGAGCGAAGCAGTTCTTC
>15|TRBJ2-1|.|.|TRBV9
CASSIDGLPYNEQFF
TGTGCCAGCAGCATAGACGGCCTTCCCTACAATGAGCAGTTCTTC
>14|TRBJ2-1|medium-sized|TRBD1|TRBV9
CASSVGTGRNEQFF
TGTGCCAGCAGCGTAGGGACAGGAAGGAATGAGCAGTTCTTC
>16|TRBJ2-3|few|TRBD2|TRBV29-1
CSVAPGLATSTDTQYF
TGCAGCGTCGCCCCGGGACTAGCGACGAGCACAGATACGCAGTATTTT
>12|TRBJ2-7|once|.|TRBV7-9
CASDGRRGEQYF
TGTGCCAGCGACGGACGGAGGGGTGAGCAGTACTTC
>14|TRBJ1-4|few|.|TRBV6-6
CASSAGTENEKLFF
TGTGCCAGCAGTGCCGGGACCGAAAATGAAAAACTGTTTTTT
>14|TRBJ1-4|.|.|TRBV7-9
CASSETGFREKLFF
TGTGCCAGCAGCGAAACAGGGTTTCGAGAAAAACTGTTTTTT
>14|TRBJ1-1|few|.|TRBV29-1
CSVEETVPRTEAFF
TGCAGCGTTGAAGAAACAGTCCCGCGAACTGAAGCTTTCTTT
>16|TRBJ1-4|.|.|TRBV6-1
CASSDPLLSTNEKLFF
TGTGCCAGCAGTGATCCTCTCCTTTCAACTAATGAAAAACTGTTTTTT
>15|TRBJ2-4|few|.|TRBV7-9
CASSFSLQGKNIQYF
TGTGCCAGCAGCTTTAGTCTTCAGGGGAAAAACATTCAGTACTTC
>14|TRBJ1-1|.|.|TRBV5-1
CATSRGLLNTEAFF
TGCGCCACGTCCCGGGGCCTTTTGAACACTGAAGCTTTCTTT
>14|TRBJ2-1|.|.|TRBV4-1
CASSPDGPYNEQFF
TGCGCCAGCAGCCCTGACGGGCCCTACAATGAGCAGTTCTTC